This TCR beta chain comes out of a study of T cell responses to AZD1222 COVID-19 vaccine. This CDR3 comprises 14 residues. Germline CDR1 reads SQVTM; CDR2 reads ANQGSEA. The ends lost 5 bases at V and 5 bases at J; junction bases unmatched: 10. This clone has just one count. The data were produced by immunoSEQ multiplex PCR, yet TCRdb's version contains in-frame clones alone and is incomplete. The table records 120,000 to 150,000 clones, 90% to 95% of them present only once. Pooling was applied to second doses at about 4 or about 12 weeks. The source is an adult who received the AZD1222 COVID-19 vaccine. This sample comprised peripheral blood, obtained 28 days after the second AZD1222 dose. The V gene is TRBV29-1, the J gene TRBJ2-5; the match to TRBD2 covers 8 bases. CDR3 sequence reads: CSVTGLAGMETQYF. The CDR3 bases are TGCAGCGTTACTGGACTAGCCGGGATGGAGACCCAGTACTTC.